A single sample gave rise to the 32 T cell receptor beta chains below, sequenced in a study of T cell repertoires in cytomegalovirus infection. Antigens for these TCRs are unknown. Using its own MiXCR run on the reads, TCRdb lists one record per CDR3 protein. In the table there are some 920,000 distinct CDR3 sequences, around 32% of which are singletons. The sequences come from cultured CD8+ T cells from PBMCs, collected from culture after CMV antigen stimulation. Receptors were obtained from a human donor in good health (CMV status not recorded). Some clones in this sample may be carry-over from other donors' samples.

The chain uses TRBV6-8 and TRBJ1-6; unclear D gene. Per the germline V gene, CDR1 is MNHGY and CDR2 is SAAAGT. The CDR3 length is 10 residues. Between the trimmed V and J ends, which lost 7 bases and 19 bases, there was a span of 14 bases. CDR3 amino acids: CASNDGFPHF. CDR3 DNA: TGTGCCAGCAACGACGGCTTCCCTCACTTT.

The chain links TRBV12-3 or TRBV12-4 to TRBJ2-7; 10 bases are shared with TRBD2. The CDR3 consists of 15 residues. The V gene end was trimmed by 3 bases and the J gene end by 6 bases; junction bases not matched to a gene: 8. Here the CDR3 reads CASSFSAGGSSEQYF. DNA of the CDR3: TGTGCCAGCAGTTTCTCAGCGGGGGGGAGTTCCGAGCAGTACTTC.

V gene TRBV7-9 combines with J gene TRBJ2-2; perhaps TRBD2 as D (6 bases). The V end lost 5 bases, the J end lost 6 bases, and 13 bases lay between the germline ends. This CDR3 contains 14 residues. CDR1 and CDR2 (germline): SEHNR, FQNEAQ (reference sequence). The CDR3 sequence: CASSGRLVPGELFF. The CDR3 nucleotides are TGTGCCAGCAGCGGACGACTAGTTCCCGGGGAGCTGTTTTTT.

This clonotype was seen just once. A much larger clone differs from this one at a single base, so this may be a read error. The chain carries TRBV7-2 and TRBJ2-1; D gene unclear. The CDR3 has 13 amino acids. CDR1 is SGHTA and CDR2 is FQGNSA in the germline V gene. In nucleotides, the CDR3 is TGTGCCAACAGCCCCGAACCCTTAGATGAGCAGTTCTTC. Translated: CANSPEPLDEQFF.

V and J are TRBV7-8 and TRBJ2-4; D could derive from TRBD1 or TRBD2 (6 bases each). V lost 5 bases and J lost 1, with 21 bases in between. The CDR3 spans 18 residues. Germline assignment: CDR1 SGHVS and CDR2 FQNEAQ. CDR3 sequence reads: CASSPAGGGVSAKNIQYF. The CDR3 DNA reads as TGTGCCAGCAGCCCGGCCGGGGGCGGGGTGTCGGCCAAAAACATTCAGTACTTC. The full variable domain, in which reference TRBV7-8 and TRBJ2-4 provide the parts outside the CDR3, is GAGVSQSPRYKVAKRGQDVALRCDPISGHVSLFWYQQALGQGPEFLTYFQNEAQLDKSGLPSDRFFAERPEGSVSTLKIQRTQQEDSAVYLCASSPAGGGVSAKNIQYFGAGTRLSVL.

V usage is TRBV15 and J usage is TRBJ2-7; the D gene is possibly TRBD2 (5 bases). This CDR3 spans 15 amino acids. V lost 4 bases and J lost 1, with 14 bases in between. CDR1 is LNHNV, CDR2 YYDKDF, per germline (reference sequence). CDR3 protein: CATSKGRTGSYEQYV. Here the CDR3 DNA reads TGTGCCACCAGCAAAGGCCGGACTGGTTCCTACGAGCAGTACGTC.

In this sample, this clonotype turned up a few times. The chain couples TRBV6-5 to TRBJ2-4; unclear D gene. Germline V gene sequence: CDR1 MNHEY, CDR2 SVGAGI. The CDR3 is made up of 16 amino acids. V was pared by 0 bases and J by 2 bases, with 11 bases between. The CDR3 sequence is CASSYSMASSKNIQYF. In nucleotides, the CDR3 is TGTGCCAGCAGTTACTCGATGGCCAGTTCCAAAAACATTCAGTACTTC.

This chain connects TRBV20-1 to TRBJ2-7; TRBD1 matches 9 bases. CDR1 is DFQATT and CDR2 is SNEGSKA in the germline V gene (reference sequence). J was trimmed by 2 bases and V by 1 base; bases with no gene match: 12. The CDR3 loop spans 17 amino acids. The CDR3 DNA follows: TGCAGTGCTAGAGCCGACAGGGGGAAGAATTTACCCTACGAGCAGTACGTC. This gives the protein CSARADRGKNLPYEQYV.

This clonotype was seen a handful of times. The chain couples TRBV6-5 to TRBJ1-5; the D gene is possibly TRBD1 (6 bases). V was shortened by 6 bases and J by 5 bases, with 14 bases between the two germline ends. This CDR3 is 14 amino acids long. Germline CDR1 reads MNHEY; CDR2 reads SVGAGI. The DNA of the CDR3 is TGTGCCAGCAGGCCGGACAGTTTCCATCAGCCCCAGCATTTT. Protein product: CASRPDSFHQPQHF.

This clonotype has just a few counts. The chain links TRBV11-2 to TRBJ2-5; D is unclear. This CDR3 is 15 amino acids long. Trimming stripped 4 bases from V and 5 bases from J, with 17 bases between. Germline CDR1 SGHAT, CDR2 FQNNGV. Written as DNA, the CDR3 is TGTGCCAGCAGCTCCTTTGGTAGGCCTCGGGAGACCCAGTACTTC. It yields the protein CASSSFGRPRETQYF.

The V call is TRBV20-1, the J call TRBJ2-1, with D tentatively TRBD2 (5 bases). The CDR3 sequence is 14 residues long. V dropped 5 bases and J dropped 1 base, with 12 bases sitting between them. Germline V gives CDR1 DFQATT, CDR2 SNEGSKA (reference sequence). The CDR3 region has the DNA TGCAGTGCTGCAGAGCGGCATTCCTACAATGAGCAGTTCTTC. This encodes CSAAERHSYNEQFF.

The V gene is TRBV27, the J gene TRBJ2-3; 9 bases map to TRBD1. Trimming took 4 bases from V and 4 from J; bases not matched to a gene: 6. This CDR3 contains 15 residues. The germline gives CDR1 MNHEY, CDR2 SMNVEV (reference sequence). The DNA for the CDR3 is TGTGCCAGCAGTTCCCGGGACAGGGCCTCAGATACGCAGTATTTT. Its protein product is CASSSRDRASDTQYF.

This chain joins TRBV20-1 and TRBJ1-2; a weak D match, TRBD1 (5 bases). Trimming removed 6 bases from V and 4 bases from J, with 15 bases in between. CDR3 length: 13 residues. Germline assignment: CDR1 DFQATT and CDR2 SNEGSKA (reference sequence). CDR3 residues: CSALSRDGYGYTF. CDR3 nucleotide sequence: TGCAGTGCCCTTAGCAGGGACGGCTATGGCTACACCTTC.

This clonotype appeared a few times. The chain uses TRBV24-1 and TRBJ1-2; the match to TRBD1 covers 8 bases. Per germline, CDR1 KGHDR and CDR2 SFDVKD. CDR3 length equals 15 residues. V shed 3 bases, J shed 5 bases, and the junction held 7 bases outside the gene matches. This CDR3 is CATSDPGGEVYGYTF. The DNA of the CDR3 is TGTGCCACCAGTGATCCAGGGGGCGAGGTTTATGGCTACACCTTC.

This clonotype showed up just a few times. The chain joins TRBV5-1 to TRBJ1-1; TRBD1 might be the D (6 bases). V was pared by 0 bases and J by 3 bases, with 9 bases between. The CDR3 loop spans 14 amino acids. The germline V gene has CDR1 SGHRS and CDR2 YFSETQ. The CDR3 is CASSLEGQHTEAFF. The CDR3 coding sequence is TGCGCCAGCAGCTTGGAAGGACAGCACACTGAAGCTTTCTTT.

CDR3 nucleotides: TGCGCCAGCAGTGAGATAGCGGGGGATAACTTCTACAATGAGCAGTTCTTC. Protein product: CASSEIAGDNFYNEQFF. This chain connects TRBV10-2 to TRBJ2-1; 9 bases match TRBD2. V lost 2 bases and J lost 3; bases outside the gene matches: 8. The CDR3 has 17 amino acids. Germline values: CDR1 WSHSY, CDR2 SAAADI.

V gene TRBV7-9 combines with J gene TRBJ1-1; no definite D call. Trimming left V 1 base short and J 0 bases short, with 9 bases between. The CDR3 consists of 15 residues. Germline CDR1 is SEHNR and CDR2 is FQNEAQ (reference sequence). The CDR3 region has the DNA TGTGCCAGCAGCTTAGGTCGGTACATGAACACTGAAGCTTTCTTT. This gives the protein CASSLGRYMNTEAFF. Complete variable domain (other parts from reference TRBV7-9 and TRBJ1-1): DTGVSQNPRHKITKRGQNVTFRCDPISEHNRLYWYRQTLGQGPEFLTYFQNEAQLEKSRLLSDRFSAERPKGSFSTLEIQRTEQGDSAMYLCASSLGRYMNTEAFFGQGTRLTVV.

This clonotype was seen more than once but under ten times. V is TRBV5-4 and J is TRBJ2-2, with 8 bases matching TRBD1. The trim removed 2 bases at V and 7 bases at J, leaving 10 bases unmatched. Germline V gene sequence: CDR1 SGHNT, CDR2 YYREEE (reference sequence). The CDR3 extends over 16 amino acids. The CDR3 region has the DNA TGTGCCAGCAGCTTAGACAGGGGTCAGCGGAACGGGGAGCTGTTTTTT. Residues: CASSLDRGQRNGELFF.

The chain employs TRBV20-1 and TRBJ2-4, with a tentative D call TRBD2 (5 bases). V dropped 2 bases and J dropped 10 bases, with 15 bases sitting between them. Germline V gene sequence: CDR1 DFQATT, CDR2 SNEGSKA (reference sequence). This CDR3 has 13 amino acids. The CDR3 DNA reads as TGCAGTGCTAGACCCTCCTCGTTAGCGATTCAGTACTTC. Its protein product is CSARPSSLAIQYF.

The chain links TRBV7-3 to TRBJ1-1; D ambiguous. The V end lost 1 base, the J end lost 0 bases, and 9 bases lay between the germline ends. Germline assignment: CDR1 SGHTA and CDR2 FQGTGA. This CDR3 comprises 15 residues. CDR3 coding DNA: TGTGCCAGCAGCTTAAATGGGCCAGTGAACACTGAAGCTTTCTTT. Encoded protein: CASSLNGPVNTEAFF.

The chain employs TRBV5-5 and TRBJ1-6; D might be TRBD1 (5 bases). Per the germline V gene, CDR1 is SGHKS and CDR2 is YYEKEE (reference sequence). V was pared by 4 bases and J by 8 bases, with 16 bases between. The length of the CDR3 is 15 residues. Here the CDR3 reads CASSGKRDPDSPLHF. The CDR3 DNA reads as TGTGCCAGCAGCGGCAAGCGGGACCCTGATTCACCCCTCCACTTT.

This clonotype was seen a handful of times. This chain joins TRBV7-9 and TRBJ1-1; maybe TRBD1 (6 bases). The length of the CDR3 is 15 residues. Deletions cut 5 bases from V and 7 bases from J, with 20 bases between. Germline loops: CDR1 SEHNR, CDR2 FQNEAQ (reference sequence). The CDR3 region has the DNA TGTGCCAGCAGCCGCCCTGGGGGCTTGGCCGGTGAAGCTTTCTTT. As protein: CASSRPGGLAGEAFF.

On this clonotype: This may arise from a read error, as a much more abundant clone is one base away. V gene TRBV11-2 combines with J gene TRBJ2-1; possible D gene TRBD1, 7 bases. CDR3 length: 15 residues. From germline, CDR1 is SGHAT and CDR2 FQNNGV. CDR3 sequence (DNA): TGTGCCAGCAACTTAGGAGGGGGCTCAAGTAATGAGCAGTTCTTC. Translation: CASNLGGGSSNEQFF.

This chain uses TRBV10-3 with TRBJ2-7; 8 nucleotides agree with TRBD1. V was clipped by 6 bases and J by 2 bases; unmatched bases: 3. Germline V gene data show CDR1 as ENHRY and CDR2 as SYGVKD. This CDR3 comprises 13 residues. The CDR3 DNA follows: TGTGCCATCAGGGACAGGGACACCTACGAGCAGTACTTC. It codes for CAIRDRDTYEQYF.

This clonotype was recorded only once. The chain combines TRBV27 with TRBJ1-2, with a tentative D call TRBD1 (6 bases). The CDR3 contains 15 residues. Trimming cost V 6 bases and J 3 bases, with 17 bases left between them. CDR1 and CDR2 (germline): MNHEY, SMNVEV (reference sequence). This CDR3 is CASSASGGPDYGYTF. DNA for the CDR3: TGTGCCAGCAGCGCCTCGGGGGGGCCTGACTATGGCTACACCTTC.

This clonotype came up a few times. The genes are TRBV10-3 and TRBJ2-7, with D perhaps TRBD1 (6 bases). Per the germline V gene, CDR1 is ENHRY and CDR2 is SYGVKD. The CDR3 runs to 16 residues. Trimming removed 0 bases at V and 3 bases at J, with 15 bases between. The chain's CDR3 is CAISESGQIQIYEQYF. DNA for the CDR3: TGTGCCATCAGTGAGTCCGGACAGATTCAAATCTACGAGCAGTACTTC.

The sample holds many counts of this clonotype. V usage is TRBV7-6 and J usage is TRBJ2-3; tentatively, D is TRBD2 (5 bases). V lost 4 bases to trimming and J lost 4 bases, with 9 bases between them. Germline V CDR1 and CDR2: SGHVS, FNYEAQ. CDR3 length: 13 amino acids. CDR3 nucleotides: TGTGCCAGCAGCTCGAGGGAAGCAGATACGCAGTATTTT. This translates into CASSSREADTQYF.

This chain connects TRBV27 to TRBJ1-1; D is possibly TRBD1 (6 bases). Germline V gives CDR1 MNHEY, CDR2 SMNVEV (reference sequence). The CDR3 length is 12 residues. V was pared by 7 bases and J by 6 bases, with 12 bases between. The DNA of the CDR3 is TGTGCCAGCACCGGACGGACAGCTGAAGCTTTCTTT. This translates into CASTGRTAEAFF.

This chain uses TRBV28 with TRBJ1-6, with D maybe TRBD1 (5 bases). CDR1 is MDHEN, CDR2 SYDVKM, per germline. V was clipped by 3 bases and J by 9 bases, with 12 bases between them. This CDR3 comprises 14 residues. Here the CDR3 DNA reads TGTGCCAGCAGTTTTCCCGGGGGGTTTTCACCCCTCCACTTT. Its protein is CASSFPGGFSPLHF. Full variable domain (remainder filled in from reference TRBV28 and TRBJ1-6): DVKVTQSSRYLVKRTGEKVFLECVQDMDHENMFWYRQDPGLGLRLIYFSYDVKMKEKGDIPEGYSVSREKKERFSLILESASTNQTSMYLCASSFPGGFSPLHFGNGTRLTVT.

The rearrangement links TRBV7-9 to TRBJ1-1; the match to TRBD1 covers 7 bases. Germline assignment: CDR1 SEHNR and CDR2 FQNEAQ (reference sequence). The J segment lost 2 bases and the V segment lost 6 bases, leaving 3 bases of the junction unmatched. The CDR3 is 13 amino acids. The CDR3 here is CASRRQGNTEAFF. CDR3 DNA: TGTGCCAGCAGAAGACAGGGAAACACTGAAGCTTTCTTT.

The chain carries TRBV4-1 and TRBJ2-1; D not certain. This CDR3 comprises 14 residues. Trimming cost V 0 bases and J 4 bases, with 7 bases left between them. CDR1 is MGHRA and CDR2 is YSYEKL in the germline V gene. Here the CDR3 reads CASSQDAAYNEQFF. As DNA, the CDR3 is TGCGCCAGCAGCCAAGATGCGGCTTACAATGAGCAGTTCTTC.

A few counts support this clonotype. The chain links TRBV29-1 to TRBJ2-3; perhaps D is TRBD1 or TRBD2 (5 bases each). The CDR3 has 13 amino acids. V lost 8 bases, J lost 2 bases, and 14 bases lay in between. CDR1 and CDR2 from the germline V gene are SQVTM and ANQGSEA. The CDR3 DNA is TGCAGCCCCCGAGAGGGGATCACAGATACGCAGTATTTT. Its translation is CSPREGITDTQYF.